This TCR beta chain was documented in a study of cytomegalovirus exposure and HLA in healthy donors. Overall study context: As released early, the data held 65 million to 90 million unique TCRs from HLA-typed donors. The study's findings and limits: It was assumed in the presence/absence analyses that sequencing depth was roughly uniform across donors. A later analysis found TCR association rates differed by HLA locus, highest for DRB1 and lowest for HLA-C. Later analysis demonstrated an association between a missense DCLRE1C variant and TCR beta V- and J-gene trimming.

As for this clone: Its antigen is as yet unknown.

PCR involved 60 Vbeta and 13 Jbeta primers. TCRdb's table, derived via immunoSEQ multiplex PCR, lists solely in-frame clones and lacks some. Of over 150,000 clones in the sample, 80% to 90% were seen once. The V gene's germline CDR1 is SGHKS and CDR2 YYEKEE (reference sequence). This CDR3 spans 15 amino acids. Between the trimmed V and J ends, which lost 5 bases and 0 bases, there was a span of 11 bases. The chain uses TRBV5-5 and TRBJ1-4; D remains ambiguous. The TCR was taken from a woman aged 18-29 years in good health and CMV-seronegative. Sequenced material: PBMCs. This chain's CDR3 is CASSQAHATNEKLFF. The CDR3, as DNA: TGTGCCAGCAGTCAGGCTCATGCAACTAATGAAAAACTGTTTTTT.